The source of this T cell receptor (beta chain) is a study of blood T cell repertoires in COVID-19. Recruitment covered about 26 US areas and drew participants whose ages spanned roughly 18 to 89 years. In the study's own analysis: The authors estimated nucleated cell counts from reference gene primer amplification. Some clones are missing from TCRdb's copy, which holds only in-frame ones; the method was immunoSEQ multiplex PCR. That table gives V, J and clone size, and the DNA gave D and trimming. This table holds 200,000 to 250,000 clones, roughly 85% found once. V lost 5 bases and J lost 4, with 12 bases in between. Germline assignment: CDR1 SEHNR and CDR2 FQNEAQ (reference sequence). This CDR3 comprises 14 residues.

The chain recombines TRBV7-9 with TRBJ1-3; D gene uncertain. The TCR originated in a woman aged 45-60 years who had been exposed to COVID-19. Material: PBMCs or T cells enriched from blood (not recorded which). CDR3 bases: TGTGCCAGCAGCCCCGCTGGGCAAGGAAACACCATATATTTT. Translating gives CASSPAGQGNTIYF.